Shown below are 9 T cell receptor beta chains from a single sample sequenced in a study of CD8 T cells in ankylosing spondylitis. TCRdb passed the 5' RACE reads through MiXCR, listing each CDR3 protein once. The table records over 100,000 distinct CDR3 sequences, around 7% of them present only once. The sequenced sample was blood, either unsorted or a sorted T cell fraction (not recorded which). Receptors originate from a male donor with ankylosing spondylitis or in good health (not recorded which).

This clonotype was seen repeatedly, ten times or more. V usage is TRBV6-7 and J usage is TRBJ1-1; D remains unclear. TRBV6-7 is an open reading frame whose function is uncertain. The CDR3 spans 14 residues. Trimming removed 0 bases at V and 1 base at J, with 6 bases between. CDR3 coding DNA: TGTGCCAGCAGTTACTCCCGGAAGAACACTGAAGCTTTCTTT. This sequence encodes CASSYSRKNTEAFF.

The chain is built from TRBV6-2 or TRBV6-3 and TRBJ2-1; TRBD1 matches 10 bases. CDR3 length: 16 residues. V dropped 10 bases and J dropped 7; count of bases not matched to a gene: 16. Germline loops: CDR1 MNHEY, CDR2 SVGEGT. The CDR3 here is CATGQGGLLGWNEQFF. The CDR3 coding sequence is TGTGCCACCGGACAGGGGGGCCTCTTGGGATGGAATGAGCAGTTCTTC.

As to this clonotype: A much larger clone differs from this one at a single base, so this may be a read error. The chain recombines TRBV6-2 or TRBV6-3 with TRBJ2-2; the D gene is possibly TRBD2 (5 bases). The germline gives CDR1 MNHEY, CDR2 SVGEGT. The CDR3 spans 14 residues. CDR3 loop: CASRRTENTGELSF. CDR3 coding DNA: TGTGCCAGCAGAAGGACCGAGAACACCGGGGAGCTGTCTTTT.

This clonotype appeared many times. V and J are TRBV2 and TRBJ1-4; TRBD1 matches at 8 bases. J gave up 8 bases and V 6 bases, and 5 bases lay outside the gene matches. Germline V gene data show CDR1 as SNHLY and CDR2 as FYNNEI. The length of the CDR3 is 13 residues. The CDR3 sequence is CASSYGTGEKLFF. CDR3 nucleotides: TGTGCCAGCAGCTACGGGACAGGCGAAAAACTGTTTTTT.

This clonotype was seen repeatedly, ten times or more. The J gene is TRBJ2-7, the V gene TRBV5-1; no clear D gene. Trimming cost V 1 base and J 0 bases, with 8 bases left between them. In germline, CDR1 is SGHRS, CDR2 YFSETQ. The CDR3 loop spans 14 amino acids. The CDR3 DNA sequence: TGCGCCAGCAGCTTGAGGCAGGTCTCCTACGAGCAGTACTTC. Translation: CASSLRQVSYEQYF.

This clonotype was observed at least ten times. The CDR3 sequence: CASSLEGVPNQPQHF. CDR3 in DNA: TGCGCCAGCAGCTTGGAAGGGGTCCCCAATCAGCCCCAGCATTTT. The chain carries TRBV5-1 and TRBJ1-5; weak D call: TRBD1 (5 bases). Germline V gene lookup returns CDR1 SGHRS and CDR2 YFSETQ. V was trimmed by 0 bases and J by 3 bases, leaving 10 bases between them. This CDR3 has 15 residues.

This clonotype turned up a few times. The V gene is TRBV5-1, the J gene TRBJ2-2, with TRBD1 matching 7 bases. The CDR3 is 15 residues long. The ends lost 2 bases at V and 6 bases at J; junction bases unmatched: 7. Germline lookup yields CDR1 SGHRS and CDR2 YFSETQ. The DNA for the CDR3 is TGCGCCAGCAGCTTCACAGGGGTCGGTTCCGGGGAGCTGTTTTTT. As protein: CASSFTGVGSGELFF. The whole variable domain, remainder taken from reference TRBV5-1 and TRBJ2-2, is KAGVTQTPRYLIKTRGQQVTLSCSPISGHRSVSWYQQTPGQGLQFLFEYFSETQRNKGNFPGRFSGRQFSNSRSEMNVSTLELGDSALYLCASSFTGVGSGELFFGEGSRLTVL.

This clonotype came up a few times. This sequence joins TRBV20-1 and TRBJ2-7; 8 nucleotides align to TRBD2. Per the germline V gene, CDR1 is DFQATT and CDR2 is SNEGSKA (reference sequence). This CDR3 has 15 amino acids. J lost 4 bases, V lost 1 base, and 9 bases had no gene match. In nucleotides, the CDR3 is TGCAGTGCTAGAGTTCTAGCGGGCTTACTTTACGAGCAGTACTTC. As protein: CSARVLAGLLYEQYF.

This clonotype showed up many times. V gene TRBV12-3 or TRBV12-4 combines with J gene TRBJ1-1; a possible D gene is TRBD1 (5 bases). Trimming took off 6 bases at V and 9 bases at J, with 14 bases between the two ends. CDR3 length: 12 amino acids. The CDR3 sequence is CASRDDSTKAFF. The DNA for the CDR3 is TGTGCCAGCAGAGATGACAGCACGAAAGCTTTCTTT.